This T cell receptor (beta chain) was recovered during a study of cytomegalovirus exposure and HLA in healthy donors. Study background: One earlier analysis, a look at around 170 million T cells, found roughly 120 million unique TCR beta sequences.

Germline CDR1 reads MNHEY; CDR2 reads SMNVEV (reference sequence). This CDR3 is 14 amino acids long. Germline trimming cut 6 bases from V and 3 bases from J; bases unmatched to any gene: 5. As to this clone: Its specificity is not known.

With 60 Vbeta and 13 Jbeta primers, the PCR was carried out. Repertoires were generated with immunoSEQ multiplex PCR, while TCRdb's copy carries only in-frame clones and drops some. This sample yields roughly 150,000 clones, of which around 80% are seen a single time; about 2.2% belongs to the top ten. Study-wide points: Compared with the approximately 680-donor mean, an Asian-associated ancestry cluster reportedly had fewer N-insertions, according to a later analysis.

The rearrangement joins TRBV27 to TRBJ1-1, with TRBD1 matching 9 bases. The TCR was taken from a young man in good health and CMV-seronegative. The sample taken for sequencing was PBMCs. The DNA for the CDR3 is TGTGCCAGCAGCTCGTGGGACAGGGACACTGAAGCTTTCTTT. Amino acids: CASSSWDRDTEAFF.